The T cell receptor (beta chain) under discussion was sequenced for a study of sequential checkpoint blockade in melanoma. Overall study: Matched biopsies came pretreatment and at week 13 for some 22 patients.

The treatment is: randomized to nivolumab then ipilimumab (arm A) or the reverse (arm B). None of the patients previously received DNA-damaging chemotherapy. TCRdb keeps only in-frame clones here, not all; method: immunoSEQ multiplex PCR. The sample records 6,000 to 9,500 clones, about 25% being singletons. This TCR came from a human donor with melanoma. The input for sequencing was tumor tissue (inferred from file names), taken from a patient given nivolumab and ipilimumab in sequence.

CDR3 residues: CASSPGQVMYQETQYF. The DNA for the CDR3 is TGCGCCAGCAGCCCAGGACAGGTTATGTACCAAGAGACCCAGTACTTC. The chain uses TRBV5-1 and TRBJ2-5; 7 nucleotides match TRBD1. After removal of 4 bases from V and 0 bases from J, the junction contained 9 bases not matched to a gene. CDR1 and CDR2 (germline): SGHRS, YFSETQ. This CDR3 comprises 16 residues.